This record covers a single TCR beta chain. Its antigen is currently not known. The data originate from a study of cytomegalovirus exposure and HLA in healthy donors (dated by TCRdb to about 2017). For context, the study as a whole: According to an earlier analysis of around 600 of the donors, 150 million to 200 million T cells yielded some 110 million unique TCR beta sequences and about 300 Gb of sequence data. An earlier analysis of around 580 of the donors used high-throughput TCR beta sequencing to judge whether each TCR beta V gene segment behaved as functional or pseudogenic. Among the roughly 380 genotyped donors, approximately 81% belonged to the genetic ancestry cluster associated with self-reported Caucasian donors. On average, around 230,000 unique TCR beta nucleotide sequences were sequenced per donor among 398 genotyped donors of the cohort, with about 17% of those sequences being non-productive. Alongside the repertoire data, information on donor age, sex, ethnicity and CMV serostatus was compiled. Every repertoire in the discovery cohort had been generated on one and the same sequencing platform. Approximately 300 gigabases of sequencing data and around 80 million unique TCR sequences made up an early release that covered approximately 700 HLA-typed donors. In a later analysis, previously published TCR beta repertoires from several hundred donors were re-analyzed and high-resolution HLA genotyping was added so that TCR occurrence patterns could be studied. In the later analysis, no new phenotypic data were used to find candidate immune exposures; instead, reliance was placed on TCR beta sequences and their occurrence across donors. The number of typed donors differed by locus: roughly 629-640 for A, B, C, DRB1 and DQB1; 500 to 550 for DQA1; 600 to 610 for DPA1; and about 470 for DPB1. The study profiled the T cell repertoires of 550 to 700 subjects by immunosequencing and related them to cytomegalovirus serostatus. To predict cytomegalovirus infection status, the study combined high-throughput TCR immunosequencing, statistical association of individual TCRs with disease status, and machine learning. Four to six DR-DQ haplotypes were handled as single units for association and clustering because linkage in the cohort was strong. HLA typing included class I and class II loci at four-digit resolution. The study was designed to test whether signatures of past pathogen exposure could be identified by cataloging public T cell receptors. A later genetic analysis took genome-wide SNP genotypes for about 55% of the 666 donors and used that subset as a discovery cohort. In addition to the first cohort of several hundred subjects, a separate validation cohort of around 110 different subjects was used. Results and caveats for the whole study, not just this receptor: According to the authors, the approach could potentially be generalized to other disease states and immunological phenotypes. Because some donors lacked HLA typing at each locus, the association tests relied only on the typed subset. Because the 87-base-pair reads could not distinguish some IMGT-functional V segments, including TRBV6-2 and TRBV6-3, those segments were excluded. Only TCR beta chains were sequenced in this cohort, and the absence of alpha or paired-chain data limited detectable features. According to a later analysis, parvovirus B19, influenza, CMV and Epstein-Barr virus appeared linked to several top co-occurrence clusters. A few of the identified cytomegalovirus-associated TCR beta chains were confirmed in vitro to be specific for cytomegalovirus antigens. A cluster of highly shared sequence variants was judged likely to be a technical artifact of the sequencing pipeline. Because counts were too low, seventeen rarely observed V segments, including chromosome 9 orphons, were excluded from the earlier analysis of some 540 of the donors. In a later analysis, HLA-associated TCR beta chains showed more clonal expansion and lower generation probabilities than non-associated chains that were equally common. In a later genetic analysis, fewer N-insertions in productive TCRs were reported among donors in an Asian-associated ancestry cluster than the roughly 700-donor mean. The study gave a list of some 150 TCR beta chains associated with cytomegalovirus. According to a later analysis, TCR association rates differed among HLA loci, with DRB1 alleles showing the most associated TCRs and HLA-C alleles showing the fewest. Specific HLA alleles were associated with 15,000 to 20,000 TCR beta sequences at a false discovery rate of 0.05 in a later analysis. Presence/absence analyses assumed roughly uniform sequencing depth across donors, an assumption that may not hold. A later genetic analysis associated a missense DCLRE1C variant with V-gene and J-gene trimming of TCR beta chains, and an independent cohort replicated the association. A further reported finding was that TCR beta sequences accurately predicted the HLA-A and HLA-B alleles for most subjects in the first cohort. According to a later analysis, most CMV-associated TCR beta chains appeared to be HLA-restricted, and the HLA associations seemed to be driven largely by CMV exposure. Immune exposure information for the cohort was limited to CMV serostatus. In both the original and validation cohorts, the classifier was reported to diagnose cytomegalovirus status with high specificity and sensitivity. While some public TCRs were present in many individuals, most TCR sequences turned up only very rarely across donors. Assigning TCR associations to individual alleles was difficult when HLA alleles, especially DR and DQ, strongly co-occurred. Correlated functional status among segregating V segments might reflect linkage disequilibrium, but an unknown experimental factor could not be ruled out. An earlier analysis of 587 of the donors showed that most TCR beta V segments appeared in productive rearrangements either about 87% or about 30% of the time, which broadly matched IMGT annotations.

The cohort was made up of approximately 670 healthy bone marrow donors. At the time of sampling, every cohort member was nominally healthy, though immune exposures that went unrecorded were likely present. The donor tested CMV seronegative, placing the donor among the roughly 340 seronegative members of the cohort. Each donor provided a peripheral blood sample, and peripheral blood mononuclear cells were used for TCR beta sequencing. The Qiagen DNeasy Blood Extraction Kit was used to extract genomic DNA from the blood cell samples. The library was prepared using the immunoSEQ multiplex PCR assay. The multiplex PCR relied on a mix of 60 forward primers for TCR Vbeta segments and 13 reverse primers for TCR Jbeta segments. A multiplex PCR assay on genomic DNA amplified the CDR3 region of rearranged TCR beta genes. Amplified TCR beta libraries were sequenced as 87-base-pair reads on the Illumina HiSeq System. As for the authors' bioinformatics: A later analysis tallied 70 million to 100 million unique TCR beta chains across the 650 to 750 repertoires, and about 12 million of those chains were shared by two or more donors. To remove PCR and sequencing errors, raw reads were error-corrected and collapsed into unique sequences using a nearest-neighbor algorithm that merged closely related sequences. To assign V, D and J gene segments, CDR3 sequences were aligned to IMGT reference sequences. For a sequence to be retained, a match of at least six nucleotides was required to both a V gene segment and a J gene segment. A rearrangement counted as productive if the CDR3 had no stop codons and remained in frame with V and J, and every other rearrangement counted as non-productive. Following IMGT convention, CDR3 was defined as the stretch from the second conserved V-encoded cysteine to the conserved J-encoded phenylalanine. Sequences without an unambiguous match to a single V gene segment were excluded from the earlier analysis of 500 to 700 of the donors. In an earlier analysis of approximately 560 of the donors, a V segment was called functional when productive rearrangements were above 56.7%, and segregating when the standard deviation between donors exceeded 5%. A statistical classification framework was built for diagnosing cytomegalovirus status from the catalog of TCR beta chain sequences. In a later analysis, V and J genes were assigned by comparing TCR nucleotide sequences against IMGT/GENE-DB human TR gene sequences. In a later analysis, CDR3 sequences and most-parsimonious VDJ recombination scenarios were assigned using the TCRdist pipeline. In a later analysis, every TCR beta chain was defined by the combination of its CDR3 amino acid sequence and its V-gene family, and reads without a unique V-gene family were dropped. To address suspected cross-contamination and a sequencing artifact, a later analysis removed several hundred highly shared, low-generation-probability nucleotide sequences. In a later analysis, a clonal expansion index for each public chain was calculated from normalized within-repertoire ranks of inferred template counts. In a later analysis, generation probabilities were computed using a VDJ recombination model fitted to out-of-frame rearrangements, and the results were checked against IGoR. Hypergeometric tests were used in a later analysis to score TCR-TCR, TCR-HLA and TCR-CMV co-occurrence, with a repertoire-size bias correction applied to the TCR pairs. A later analysis estimated false discovery rates by permuting HLA or CMV assignments 20 times. A later analysis grouped co-occurring TCRs with DBSCAN, adding TCRdist sequence similarity when clustering within HLA-allele-positive subsets. Repertoires with fewer than 30,000 or more than 120,000 public chains were left out of co-occurrence clustering, as were about 5 repertoires with anomalous nucleotide sharing. TCRdb carries this immuneACCESS record with in-frame sequences only. Its versions omit some clonotypes, under half of them owing to an unresolved V gene in the studies checked, with the rest unexplained. V and J calls and clone size are those listed in that table; D and trimming were worked out from the DNA. The sample table holds 120,000 to 150,000 clones. The ten largest clonotypes hold around 2.2% of the sample.

The CDR3 contains 14 residues, cysteine and phenylalanine counted. The only DNA kept is the CDR3, 42 bases in frame from the first base. Trimming removed 7 bases from V and 5 bases from J; the gene matches leave 6 bases unexplained. CDR1 and CDR2, looked up from the germline V gene, are ENHRY and SYGVKD. The chain is encoded by TRBV10-3 joined to TRBJ2-1; 9 middle bases align to TRBD1. The sequencing sample was made of PBMCs. The receptor was derived from a woman under 30 in good health and CMV-seronegative. In nucleotide form, the sequence is TGTGCCATCACCGGGACAGGGAGGGACAATGAGCAGTTCTTC. Translation gives CAITGTGRDNEQFF.